The 8 T cell receptor beta chains reported below all come from one sample, sequenced in a study of T cells in Graves' hyperthyroidism and ophthalmopathy. The source material, RNA transcripts, was used to amplify TCR beta CDR3 regions. RT-PCR in the first round (using the HTBI primer set) targeted the TCR CDR3. MiXCR was run by TCRdb on the multiplex PCR reads, yielding one entry per CDR3 protein. The profile shows more than 500,000 distinct CDR3 sequences, about 16% of them singletons. The material sequenced was blood. These receptors were obtained from a woman aged 30 to 39 with Graves' ophthalmopathy.

The chain employs TRBV19 and TRBJ2-1; maybe TRBD1 (8 bases). The CDR3 is 15 residues long. V was trimmed by 6 bases and J by 6 bases, leaving 18 bases between them. Germline V gene sequence: CDR1 LNHDA, CDR2 SQIVND (reference sequence). CDR3 sequence: CASSHPTGEGNEQFF. The CDR3 nucleotides are TGTGCCAGTAGCCACCCGACAGGGGAGGGCAATGAGCAGTTCTTC.

This clonotype was picked up a small number of times. This rearrangement joins TRBV30 to TRBJ2-5, with D uncertain. The germline V gene encodes CDR1 GTSNPN and CDR2 SVGIG (reference sequence). The V end lost 0 bases, the J end lost 5 bases, and 7 bases lay between the germline ends. The length of the CDR3 is 12 residues. CDR3 DNA sequence: TGTGCCTGGAGTGTACTATCGGAGACCCAGTACTTC. It specifies CAWSVLSETQYF.

This clonotype appeared many times. The chain couples TRBV20-1 to TRBJ2-3; tentatively, D is TRBD1 (5 bases). The V gene's germline CDR1 is DFQATT and CDR2 SNEGSKA (reference sequence). This CDR3 comprises 16 residues. Trimming cost V 3 bases and J 0 bases, with 16 bases left between them. CDR3 nucleotides: TGCAGTGCTAGCTTGGATAGACAGTCTAGCACAGATACGCAGTATTTT. As protein: CSASLDRQSSTDTQYF.

This clonotype was seen ten or more times. The chain couples TRBV6-2 or TRBV6-3 to TRBJ2-5; 9 bases agree with TRBD2. With V trimmed by 5 bases and J by 4 bases, 5 bases remained unmatched. Looked up from germline, CDR1 is MNHEY and CDR2 is SVGEGT. This CDR3 is 14 amino acids long. The CDR3 loop reads CASSHLAGSETQYF. The CDR3 bases are TGTGCCAGCAGTCACCTAGCGGGATCAGAGACCCAGTACTTC.

The chain joins TRBV3-1 to TRBJ2-3; maybe TRBD1 (6 bases). The CDR3 totals 15 residues. Germline V gene lookup returns CDR1 LGHDT and CDR2 YNNKEL (reference sequence). Trimming left V 2 bases short and J 5 bases short, with 14 bases between. CDR3 coding DNA: TGTGCCAGCAGCCAATCATGGGGGCTGGTAGATACGCAGTATTTT. This translates into CASSQSWGLVDTQYF.

The chain uses TRBV18 and TRBJ2-4; D is perhaps TRBD2 (5 bases). CDR3 length equals 17 residues. The ends were cut back, 6 bases at V and 0 bases at J, with 18 bases in the middle. Germline CDR1 KGHSH, CDR2 LQKENI. As DNA, the CDR3 is TGTGCCAGCTCTCCCATGGTTTCCGGACTAGCCAAAAACATTCAGTACTTC. This gives the protein CASSPMVSGLAKNIQYF.

This clonotype was seen a few times. V gene TRBV7-6 combines with J gene TRBJ2-7; TRBD2 agrees at 8 bases. The junction had 7 bases not matched to a gene; V was cut back by 3 bases and J by 6 bases. The CDR3 runs 14 residues. Germline V gene lookup returns CDR1 SGHVS and CDR2 FNYEAQ. CDR3 amino acids: CASSLAGGDREQYF. CDR3 coding DNA: TGTGCCAGCAGCTTGGCGGGGGGAGATCGCGAGCAGTACTTC.

This chain connects TRBV18 to TRBJ1-6, with TRBD1 identical over 8 bases. The V gene end was trimmed by 2 bases and the J gene end by 8 bases; junction bases not matched to a gene: 2. The CDR3 extends over 14 amino acids. Germline V CDR1 and CDR2: KGHSH, LQKENI. In DNA, the CDR3 is TGTGCCAGCTCACCAGACAGGGGAGATTCACCCCTCCACTTT. Translating it yields CASSPDRGDSPLHF.